This T cell receptor beta chain was identified in a study of cytomegalovirus exposure and HLA in healthy donors. The CDR3 spans 16 residues. V gave up 4 bases and J gave up 3 bases; unmatched junction bases: 12. CDR1 and CDR2 from the germline V gene are SGHDT and YYEEEE. This PCR relied on a set of 60 Vbeta primers and 13 Jbeta primers. TCRdb's copy holds only in-frame clones and misses some; the assay was immunoSEQ multiplex PCR. The sample carries about 160,000 clones, around 76% recorded once. This clonotype originated in a female donor in good health and CMV-seronegative. Sequenced: PBMCs. The chain employs TRBV5-6 and TRBJ2-7; the match to TRBD2 covers 8 bases. The CDR3 is CASSPWEREIYYEQYF. CDR3 in DNA: TGTGCCAGCAGCCCCTGGGAGCGGGAGATCTACTACGAGCAGTACTTC.